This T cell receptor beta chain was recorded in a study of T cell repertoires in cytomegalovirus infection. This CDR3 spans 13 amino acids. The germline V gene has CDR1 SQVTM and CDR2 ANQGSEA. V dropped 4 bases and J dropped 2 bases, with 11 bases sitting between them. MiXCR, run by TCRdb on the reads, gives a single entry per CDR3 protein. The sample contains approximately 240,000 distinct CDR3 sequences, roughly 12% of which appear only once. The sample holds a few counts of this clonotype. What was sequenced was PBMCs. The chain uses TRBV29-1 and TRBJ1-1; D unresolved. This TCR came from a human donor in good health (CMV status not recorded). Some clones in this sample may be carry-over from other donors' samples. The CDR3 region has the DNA TGCAGCGTTGGAAGTCAAATCAACACTGAAGCTTTCTTT. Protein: CSVGSQINTEAFF.